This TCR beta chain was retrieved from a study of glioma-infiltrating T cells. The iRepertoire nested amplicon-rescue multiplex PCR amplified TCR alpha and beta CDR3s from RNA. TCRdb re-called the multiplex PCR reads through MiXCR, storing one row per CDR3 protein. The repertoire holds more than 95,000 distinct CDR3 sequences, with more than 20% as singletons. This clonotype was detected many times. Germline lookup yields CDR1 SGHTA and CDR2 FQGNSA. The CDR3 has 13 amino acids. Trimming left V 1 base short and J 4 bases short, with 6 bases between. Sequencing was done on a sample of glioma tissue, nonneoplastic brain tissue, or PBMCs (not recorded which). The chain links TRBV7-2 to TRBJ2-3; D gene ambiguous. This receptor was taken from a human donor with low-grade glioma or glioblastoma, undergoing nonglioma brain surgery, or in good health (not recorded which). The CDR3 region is CASSLVASDTQYF. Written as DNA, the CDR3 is TGTGCCAGCAGCTTAGTTGCGTCAGATACGCAGTATTTT. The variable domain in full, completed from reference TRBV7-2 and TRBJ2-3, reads GAGVSQSPSNKVTEKGKDVELRCDPISGHTALYWYRQSLGQGLEFLIYFQGNSAPDKSGLPSDRFSAERTGGSVSTLTIQRTQQEDSAVYLCASSLVASDTQYFGPGTRLTVL.